Described below is a single T cell receptor (beta chain) sequence and its context. This sample was taken from a study of control samples from healthy donors and cancer patients. The assay was immunoSEQ multiplex PCR, and TCRdb's table has in-frame clones only and misses some. The table shows 40,000 to 60,000 clones, with about 85% occurring only once. In germline, CDR1 is LGHNA, CDR2 YSLEER. Trimming took off 8 bases at V and 0 bases at J, with 10 bases between the two ends. CDR3 size: 13 residues. The sequenced sample was PBMCs. This chain joins TRBV4-3 and TRBJ2-5; D may be TRBD1 or TRBD2 (5 bases each). This TCR came from a man between 60 and 70 years old with head and neck cancer. In nucleotides, the CDR3 is TGCGCCAGCTCCGGGACGCACCAAGAGACCCAGTACTTC. This sequence encodes CASSGTHQETQYF.